This section outlines one T cell receptor (beta chain) sequence together with its context. Its matching antigen is unknown. Following extraction, RNA underwent reverse transcription to cDNA, which served as the sequencing template. This table comes from immunoSEQ multiplex PCR, and its TCRdb copy is limited to in-frame clones, with some not included. The sample gives some 110,000 clones, roughly 50% of which show up once; 9% to 15% is in the top ten. These data come from a study of CD8+ T cells in alopecia areata. Study results and caveats: Uncertainty remains about how baseline CD8+ expansion links to response, with one nonresponder.

Treatment noted: oral pan-JAK inhibitor, 5-10 mg twice daily. Lesional scalp punch biopsies and peripheral blood came from alopecia areata patients. Trimming stripped 5 bases from V and 0 bases from J, with 7 bases between. The CDR3 is 13 amino acids. Germline values: CDR1 SGHTA, CDR2 FQGTGA. This specimen consisted of CD8+ T cells sorted from blood, obtained at week 24, from a patient treated with tofacitinib. The receptor's source is a human donor with alopecia areata. The V call is TRBV7-3, the J call TRBJ2-5; the D call may be TRBD1 or TRBD2 (5 bases each). Here the CDR3 reads CASSPGHQETQYF. The CDR3 DNA follows: TGTGCCAGCAGCCCGGGACACCAAGAGACCCAGTACTTC.